The T cell receptor (beta chain) described here comes from a study of blood T cells in healthy people across ages. Whole-study results and caveats: Measured against age, TCR beta diversity per million T cells decreased in a roughly linear manner.

A second PCR of about 6 to 11 cycles used a sample-barcoded 5' primer and a J-beta primer mix. Each CDR3 protein gets one entry after TCRdb re-called the 5' RACE reads with MiXCR. In the table there are over a million distinct CDR3 sequences, around two fifths of which are singletons. With respect to this clonotype: Antigen unknown.

Germline CDR1 MGHDK, CDR2 SYGVNS. Trimming left V 8 bases short and J 3 bases short, with 10 bases between. The CDR3 is 12 residues long. V and J are TRBV25-1 and TRBJ2-5; D remains ambiguous. Sequencing used blood. The clonotype was recovered from a woman younger than 35 in good health. The CDR3 DNA reads TGTGCCAGCGCCTGGGGAAAAGAGACCCAGTACTTC. Protein: CASAWGKETQYF.